The T cell receptor beta chain under discussion was sequenced for a study of CXCR3-negative and CXCR3-positive naive CD8 T cells. Study-level points and caveats: Diversity was high in both naive subsets and much lower in memory cells.

The libraries of TRB cDNA were prepared using 5' RACE with UMI labels. No DNA is given; TCRdb re-called the 5' RACE reads and lists each CDR3 protein once. The sample data list thousands of distinct CDR3 sequences. This clonotype is classed as medium-sized by frequency. As yet, its antigen is unknown. The CDR3 totals 15 residues. From germline, CDR1 is MNHEY and CDR2 SMNVEV (reference sequence). Material for sequencing was naive CXCR3- CD8+ T cells from blood. The subset here: CD45RO-CCR7+CD27+CD95- naive CD8+ T cells lacking CXCR3 (TNR3-). The chain uses TRBV27 and TRBJ2-7. The source of this sequence is a human donor in good health. Some clones in this sample may be carry-over from other donors' samples. The CDR3 region is CASSLSTGSSYEQYF.